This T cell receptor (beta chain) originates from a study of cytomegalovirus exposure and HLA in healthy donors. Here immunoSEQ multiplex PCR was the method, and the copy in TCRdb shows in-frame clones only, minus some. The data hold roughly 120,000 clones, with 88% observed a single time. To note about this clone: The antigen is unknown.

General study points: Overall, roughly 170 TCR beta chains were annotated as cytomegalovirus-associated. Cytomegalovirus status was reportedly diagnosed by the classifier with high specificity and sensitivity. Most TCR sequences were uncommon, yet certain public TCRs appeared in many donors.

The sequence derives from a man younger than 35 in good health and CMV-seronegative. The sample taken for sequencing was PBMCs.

Here the CDR3 DNA reads TGTGCCAGCTCACCACGGGGCGACGGATTTACTGAAGCTTTCTTT. Its protein is CASSPRGDGFTEAFF. The chain couples TRBV18 to TRBJ1-1, with D possibly TRBD1 on 5 matching bases. This CDR3 is 15 amino acids long. V dropped 1 base and J dropped 5 bases, with 14 bases sitting between them. The germline CDR1 and CDR2 sequences are KGHSH and LQKENI.